This is a list of T cell receptor beta chains from one sample in a study of shared clonotypes between healthy human individuals. The protocol was immunoSEQ multiplex PCR, while the TCRdb copy is restricted to in-frame clones and leaves out a portion. Of fewer than 2.5 million clones in the sample, over 85% were seen once. Sample: naive CD4+ T cells from PBMCs. The receptors come from a man aged 18 to 30 in good health. Some clones in this sample may be carry-over from other donors' samples. Both conserved end residues are part of each CDR3. Fields, in order: clone size, V gene, J gene, D gene, CDR3 DNA, CDR3 protein. A D gene is named only where the DNA matches it firmly. Clone size is given for some rows only: seen once, a few or many times, or a class if the clone is expanded.

NA	TRBV19	TRBJ1-5	NA	TGTGCCAGTAGTATTGCTTGGGGAAATCAGCCCCAGCATTTT	CASSIAWGNQPQHF
NA	TRBV6-6	TRBJ2-5	TRBD2	TGTGCCAGCAGACCGGGACTAGCCAGGGAGACCCAGTACTTC	CASRPGLARETQYF
NA	TRBV7-2	TRBJ2-2	TRBD2	TGTGCCAGCAGCCTCCAGGGCGGGGCGGGAGGCCCCGGGGAGCTGTTTTTT	CASSLQGGAGGPGELFF
NA	TRBV5-1	TRBJ2-7	TRBD1	TGCGCCAGCAGCTTGTTGGGACAGGGAGGCTACGAGCAGTACTTC	CASSLLGQGGYEQYF
NA	TRBV10-3	TRBJ2-3	NA	TGTGCCATCGCCGGGACTCCCCTAGGCCCAGATACGCAGTATTTT	CAIAGTPLGPDTQYF
NA	TRBV9	TRBJ2-1	TRBD1	TGTGCCAGCAGCGTGGCCGGGACAGGGAATCACAATGAGCAGTTCTTC	CASSVAGTGNHNEQFF
once	TRBV6-5	TRBJ1-1	NA	TGTGCCAGCAGTTCCTGGCAGCTTAACACTGAAGCTTTCTTT	CASSSWQLNTEAFF
NA	TRBV4-2	TRBJ1-3	NA	TGTGCCAGCAGCCAAGGGCCCGGGGACTCTGGAAACACCATATATTTT	CASSQGPGDSGNTIYF
NA	TRBV5-5	TRBJ1-5	TRBD1	TGTGCCAGCAGCCAAGGACAGGGGAGTATAGACAATCAGCCCCAGCATTTT	CASSQGQGSIDNQPQHF
NA	TRBV5-6	TRBJ2-1	NA	TGTGCCAGCAGCTTGGTATTAGCCTCCAATGAGCAGTTCTTC	CASSLVLASNEQFF
NA	TRBV6-6	TRBJ2-7	NA	TGTGCCAGCAGAAACAGGGAAACCCCCTCCTACGAGCAGTACTTC	CASRNRETPSYEQYF
NA	TRBV5-1	TRBJ2-5	NA	TGCGCCAGCAGCTTGCAAGCCCGCGAGGAGACCCAGTACTTC	CASSLQAREETQYF
NA	TRBV28	TRBJ1-2	NA	TGTGCCAGCAGTTTACAGGGGTATAGCGATGGCTACACCTTC	CASSLQGYSDGYTF
NA	TRBV6-4	TRBJ2-1	TRBD2	TGTGCCAGCAGTGACGGGACTAACTCCTACAATGAGCAGTTCTTC	CASSDGTNSYNEQFF
few	TRBV27	TRBJ2-2	NA	TGTGCCAGCAGTTTCGACACCGGGGAGCTGTTTTTT	CASSFDTGELFF
NA	TRBV6-1	TRBJ2-7	NA	TGTGCCAGCACCGGGCAGGCCTACGAGCAGTACTTC	CASTGQAYEQYF
once	TRBV2	TRBJ2-3	TRBD2	TGTGCCAGCAGTGAAATAGCCGGGACTAGCGATCGCACAGATACGCAGTATTTT	CASSEIAGTSDRTDTQYF
few	TRBV5-1	TRBJ2-2	NA	TGCGCCAGCAGCTTGGGCCAGAACACCGGGGAGCTGTTTTTT	CASSLGQNTGELFF
NA	TRBV18	TRBJ1-2	NA	TGTGCCAGCTCAGGGGGCTTCGACTATGGCTACACCTTC	CASSGGFDYGYTF
NA	TRBV14	TRBJ2-6	NA	TGTGCCAGCAGCCGACTCTCTGGGGCCAACGTCCTGACTTTC	CASSRLSGANVLTF
once	TRBV2	TRBJ1-5	NA	TGTGCCAGCAGATATCGGGACGGCAATCAGCCCCAGCATTTT	CASRYRDGNQPQHF
NA	TRBV10-3	TRBJ1-1	NA	TGTGCCATCAGTGAATTTACTGAAGCTTTCTTT	CAISEFTEAFF
once	TRBV30	TRBJ2-3	NA	TGTGCCTGGACCATCACCGGGGATACGCAGTATTTT	CAWTITGDTQYF
NA	TRBV11-1	TRBJ1-2	TRBD1	TGTGCCAGCAGCCAAGACAGGGGAGATGGCTACACCTTC	CASSQDRGDGYTF
NA	TRBV19	TRBJ2-5	NA	TGTGCCAGTAGCCCGACCACTACAGGGTTAAGAGGAGAGACCCAGTACTTC	CASSPTTTGLRGETQYF
NA	TRBV28	TRBJ2-3	TRBD2	TGTGCCAGCAGTACTAGCGAACTAGCCTCAGATACGCAGTATTTT	CASSTSELASDTQYF
once	TRBV11-3	TRBJ2-7	TRBD1	TGTGCCAGCAGCTTAGACCGAGGGGGCCGGAGCGAGCAGTACTTC	CASSLDRGGRSEQYF
NA	TRBV6-1	TRBJ1-3	TRBD1	TGTGCCAGCAAGGAGACAGGGGAAGCTGGAAACACCATATATTTT	CASKETGEAGNTIYF
NA	TRBV29-1	TRBJ1-2	NA	TGCAGCGTTGGAAGTCACAACTATGGCTACACCTTC	CSVGSHNYGYTF
NA	TRBV5-4	TRBJ2-1	TRBD1	TGTGCCAGCAGCTTACAGGGGATCTACAATGAGCAGTTCTTC	CASSLQGIYNEQFF
NA	TRBV2	TRBJ2-7	NA	TGTGCCAGCTCTTGGGACTCCCCCGAGCAGTACTTC	CASSWDSPEQYF
once	TRBV29-1	TRBJ2-1	NA	TGCAGCGTGGACGTCTCGAGACCTGGGAATGAGCAGTTCTTC	CSVDVSRPGNEQFF
NA	TRBV5-6	TRBJ1-4	NA	TGTGCCAGCAGCCGAGACAGGTCTGTTGGACTGTTTTTT	CASSRDRSVGLFF
few	TRBV9	TRBJ2-7	NA	TGTGCCAGCAGCTCCCACTACGAGCAGTACTTC	CASSSHYEQYF
NA	TRBV11-1	TRBJ2-7	NA	TGTGCCAGCAGCTACTTGACAGACGAGCAGTACTTC	CASSYLTDEQYF
NA	TRBV19	TRBJ1-3	NA	TGTGCCAGTACAGTAGCCTCTGGAAACACCATATATTTT	CASTVASGNTIYF
NA	TRBV9	TRBJ2-1	NA	TGTGCCAGCAGCGTAAGTCAAGGGGCGTCCTACAATGAGCAGTTCTTC	CASSVSQGASYNEQFF
NA	TRBV2	TRBJ2-7	NA	TGTGCCAGCAGTGAAGCGGGACCCTACTACGAGCAGTACTTC	CASSEAGPYYEQYF
NA	TRBV30	TRBJ2-3	TRBD1	TGTGCCTGGAAAGGACAGGGGGCCTACACAGATACGCAGTATTTT	CAWKGQGAYTDTQYF
NA	TRBV15	TRBJ1-3	NA	TGTGCCACCAGCAGAGATCGGGTTGCTGGAAACACCATATATTTT	CATSRDRVAGNTIYF
few	TRBV2	TRBJ2-2	TRBD2	TGTGCCAGCAGTGAATACACTAGCGGGACCGGGGAGCTGTTTTTT	CASSEYTSGTGELFF
NA	TRBV4-3	TRBJ1-4	NA	TGCGCCAGCAGCCAAGACCCCCTTAGAGCAACTAATGAAAAACTGTTTTTT	CASSQDPLRATNEKLFF
NA	TRBV5-1	TRBJ1-1	NA	TGCGCCAGCAGCTTTCGCGACAGCCAGAACACTGAAGCTTTCTTT	CASSFRDSQNTEAFF
NA	TRBV9	TRBJ1-4	NA	TGTGCCAGCAGCGTAGCGGCAGGGCGGGGTGAAAAACTGTTTTTT	CASSVAAGRGEKLFF
NA	TRBV7-3	TRBJ2-7	NA	TGTGCCAGCAGCCCCCTAGGAGACAGTAACGAGCAGTACTTC	CASSPLGDSNEQYF
NA	TRBV25-1	TRBJ2-1	NA	TGTGCCAGCAGTGAACCCAGGGAAGGCTCCTACAATGAGCAGTTCTTC	CASSEPREGSYNEQFF
NA	TRBV15	TRBJ2-1	TRBD1	TGTGCCACCAGCAGAGACTACGGACAGGGTTGGACTGAGCAGTTCTTC	CATSRDYGQGWTEQFF
NA	TRBV6-5	TRBJ2-3	TRBD2	TGTGCCAGCAGTTACAGGCTAGCGGGAGGAATAGATACGCAGTATTTT	CASSYRLAGGIDTQYF
NA	TRBV7-2	TRBJ2-1	TRBD2	TGTGCCAGCAGCTTATTAGCGGGAGGGCAGAGTGAGCAGTTCTTC	CASSLLAGGQSEQFF
once	TRBV10-3	TRBJ1-3	TRBD1	TGTGCCATCAGTGAGTCGAGCGGGACAGTTGTTGGAAACACCATATATTTT	CAISESSGTVVGNTIYF
NA	TRBV2	TRBJ2-2	NA	TGTGCCAGCCATGTGGGGGCCAACACCGGGGAGCTGTTTTTT	CASHVGANTGELFF
NA	TRBV28	TRBJ2-3	NA	TGTGCCAGCAGATCACAGCCTACCACAGATACGCAGTATTTT	CASRSQPTTDTQYF
NA	TRBV18	TRBJ2-3	NA	TGTGCCAGCTCGGCCGGGACTTTACGCACAGATACGCAGTATTTT	CASSAGTLRTDTQYF